This T cell receptor (beta chain) was identified in a study of cytomegalovirus exposure and HLA in healthy donors. Regarding the study as a whole: An analysis that was carried out later associated 16,951 TCR beta sequences with HLA alleles at 0.05 false discovery rate. Prior analysis indicated that the majority of TCR beta V segments exhibited productivity approximately 87% or approximately 30% of the time.

About this clone itself: Antigen: not known.

Primers for the PCR totalled 60 Vbeta and 13 Jbeta. Repertoires were generated with immunoSEQ multiplex PCR, while TCRdb's copy carries only in-frame clones and drops some. The sample lists around 160,000 clones, almost 80% occurring once. Each donor was healthy, and each was a bone marrow donor. The sequenced sample was PBMCs. The sequence derives from a woman in her 40s in good health and CMV-seropositive.

The CDR3 region is CASCITGGPYEQYF. The CDR3 coding sequence is TGTGCTAGTTGTATTACAGGGGGGCCCTACGAGCAGTACTTC. This chain uses TRBV12-5 with TRBJ2-7, with 8 bases fitting TRBD1. Per the germline V gene, CDR1 is LGHNT and CDR2 is FRNRAP. The V gene end was trimmed by 8 bases and the J gene end by 2 bases; junction bases not matched to a gene: 8. The CDR3 is made up of 14 amino acids.